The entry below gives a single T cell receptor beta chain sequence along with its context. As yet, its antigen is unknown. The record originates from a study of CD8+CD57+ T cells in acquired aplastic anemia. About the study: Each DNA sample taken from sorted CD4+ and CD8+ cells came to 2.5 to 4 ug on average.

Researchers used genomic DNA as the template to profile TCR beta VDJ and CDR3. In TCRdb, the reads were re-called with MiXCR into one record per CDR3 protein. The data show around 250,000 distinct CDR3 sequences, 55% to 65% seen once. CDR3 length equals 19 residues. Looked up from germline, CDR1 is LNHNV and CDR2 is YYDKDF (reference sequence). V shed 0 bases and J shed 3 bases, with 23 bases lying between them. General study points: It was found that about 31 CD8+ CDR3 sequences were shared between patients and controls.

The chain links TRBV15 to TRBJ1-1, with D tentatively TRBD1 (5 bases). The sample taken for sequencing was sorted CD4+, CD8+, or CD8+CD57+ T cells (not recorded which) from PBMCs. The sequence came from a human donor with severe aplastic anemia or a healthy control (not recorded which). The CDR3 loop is CATSRDRVYGGMRDTEAFF. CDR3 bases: TGTGCCACCAGCAGAGATCGGGTATACGGGGGAATGAGGGACACTGAAGCTTTCTTT.